Sequencing of this TCR beta chain was carried out in a study of shared clonotypes between healthy human individuals. Points on this clone: The antigen is undetermined.

Sequenced by immunoSEQ multiplex PCR; TCRdb stores in-frame clones only, minus some. Here the sample spans millions of clones, roughly 91% being singletons. Study-wide points: Naive CD4 clonotypes overlapped across a handful of donors at roughly 4.5%.

Terminally differentiated effector memory CD45RA+ cells were excluded from the naive CD8 cells, which were CD45RO-negative and positively selected for CCR7. The V gene lost 5 bases and the J gene lost 2 bases, with 16 bases spanning the gap. Germline V CDR1 and CDR2: SGHTA, FQGNSA. There are 16 residues in the CDR3. V and J are TRBV7-2 and TRBJ2-1, with D possibly being TRBD2 (6 bases). Sequencing input: naive CD8+ T cells from PBMCs. The clonotype originates from a man aged 18 to 29 in good health. Some clones in this sample may be carry-over from other donors' samples. CDR3 DNA: TGTGCCAGCAGCCGCCGAGAGGGAGGTACCTACAATGAGCAGTTCTTC. It specifies CASSRREGGTYNEQFF.